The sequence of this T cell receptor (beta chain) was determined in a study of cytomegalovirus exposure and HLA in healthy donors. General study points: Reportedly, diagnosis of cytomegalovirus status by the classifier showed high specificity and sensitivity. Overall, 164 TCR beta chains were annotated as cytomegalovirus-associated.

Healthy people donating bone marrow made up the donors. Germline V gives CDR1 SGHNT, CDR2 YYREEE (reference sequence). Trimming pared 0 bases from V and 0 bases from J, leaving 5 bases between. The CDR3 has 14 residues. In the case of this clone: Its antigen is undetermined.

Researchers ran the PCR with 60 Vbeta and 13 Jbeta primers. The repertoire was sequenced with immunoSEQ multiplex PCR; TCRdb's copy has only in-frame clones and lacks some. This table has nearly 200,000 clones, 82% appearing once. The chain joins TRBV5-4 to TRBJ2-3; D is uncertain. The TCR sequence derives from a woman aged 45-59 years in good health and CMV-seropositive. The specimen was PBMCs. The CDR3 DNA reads TGTGCCAGCAGCTTGGAGCGAAGCACAGATACGCAGTATTTT. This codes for CASSLERSTDTQYF.